A selection of T cell receptor beta chains follows, all from one sample in a study of control samples from healthy donors and cancer patients. Generated by immunoSEQ multiplex PCR, the TCRdb table keeps only in-frame clones and is missing some. The sample yields 120,000 or so clones, about 90% seen once. Sequenced sample: blood. These receptors were obtained from a young man in good health. Both conserved end residues are part of each CDR3. D genes are given only for firm matches. Some rows mark clone size as missing; the rest say once, few, many or name a class of expanded clone.

v_call	j_call	d_call	clone_size	cdr3_aa	cdr3_nt
TRBV11-2	TRBJ1-2	TRBD1	.	CASSLEPGQGLYGYTF	TGTGCCAGCAGCTTAGAACCGGGACAGGGGCTCTATGGCTACACCTTC
TRBV9	TRBJ2-1	.	.	CASSVGGGTNEQFF	TGTGCCAGCAGCGTAGGTGGCGGGACAAATGAGCAGTTCTTC
TRBV7-8	TRBJ1-1	.	.	CASSSRGGVNTEAFF	TGTGCCAGCAGCTCCAGGGGAGGTGTAAACACTGAAGCTTTCTTT
TRBV9	TRBJ2-7	.	few	CASSVAGRGEQYF	TGTGCCAGCAGCGTAGCGGGAAGGGGCGAGCAGTACTTC
TRBV29-1	TRBJ2-1	.	.	CSVVGRLTYNEQFF	TGCAGCGTTGTGGGGAGGCTAACCTACAATGAGCAGTTCTTC
TRBV30	TRBJ1-4	TRBD1	.	CAWRIGAGGPEKLFF	TGTGCCTGGAGAATTGGGGCAGGGGGCCCTGAAAAACTGTTTTTT
TRBV3-1/TRBV3-2	TRBJ1-4	TRBD1	.	CASSQPDIRPGQGGEKLFF	TGTGCCAGCAGCCAACCAGACATAAGACCGGGACAGGGTGGCGAAAAACTGTTTTTT
TRBV28	TRBJ1-2	TRBD1	.	CASSPTGVYGYTF	TGTGCCAGCAGCCCGACAGGGGTCTATGGCTACACCTTC
TRBV29-1	TRBJ1-2	.	.	CSVVRSPGANGYTF	TGCAGCGTTGTTAGAAGTCCTGGGGCCAATGGCTACACCTTC
TRBV14	TRBJ2-7	.	.	CASSQVWGAPYEQYF	TGTGCCAGCAGCCAAGTGTGGGGGGCACCCTACGAGCAGTACTTC
TRBV19	TRBJ1-2	.	once	CASSPTEGGVYGYTF	TGTGCCAGTAGTCCGACTGAGGGGGGGGTTTATGGCTACACCTTC
TRBV12-3/TRBV12-4	TRBJ2-1	.	.	CASSLLTYNEQFF	TGTGCCAGCAGTTTACTAACGTACAATGAGCAGTTCTTC
TRBV4-2	TRBJ2-7	.	once	CASSQDLGAAAASYEQYF	TGTGCCAGCAGCCAAGATTTGGGGGCGGCTGCGGCCTCCTACGAGCAGTACTTC
TRBV19	TRBJ2-2	TRBD1	.	CASSIFGQGVAGPTGELFF	TGTGCCAGTAGTATTTTCGGACAGGGGGTGGCGGGTCCCACCGGGGAGCTGTTTTTT
TRBV7-8	TRBJ2-3	TRBD2	.	CASSLRGTSGRSDTQYF	TGTGCCAGCAGCTTAAGAGGGACTAGCGGGAGATCAGATACGCAGTATTTT
TRBV24-1	TRBJ1-5	.	.	CATSDGRRYNQPQHF	TGTGCCACCAGTGATGGTAGACGGTACAATCAGCCCCAGCATTTT
TRBV5-1	TRBJ2-1	.	.	CASSSPSNEQFF	TGCGCCAGCAGCTCGCCTAGCAATGAGCAGTTCTTC